Listed here are 12 T cell receptor beta chains from one sample, sequenced in a study of control samples from healthy donors and cancer patients. Assay: immunoSEQ multiplex PCR; the TCRdb copy retains only in-frame clones and omits some. The table shows about 57,000 clones, with 85% to 95% occurring only once. Sequences were obtained from PBMCs. Every receptor here comes from a man in his thirties or forties with colorectal cancer.

For the CDR3, the DNA is TGTGCCAGCAGTTATCGACAAAGAGGGATAAACTATGGCTACACCTTC. This codes for CASSYRQRGINYGYTF. This rearrangement joins TRBV6-5 to TRBJ1-2; D is uncertain. The CDR3 extends over 16 amino acids. CDR1 MNHEY and CDR2 SVGAGI come from the germline V gene. The V and J ends lost 3 bases and 2 bases respectively, with 16 bases between them.

This clone has only one observation. The chain uses TRBV7-2 and TRBJ2-1, with D tentatively TRBD2 (6 bases). V was trimmed by 6 bases and J by 5 bases, leaving 14 bases between them. The length of the CDR3 is 14 residues. In germline, CDR1 is SGHTA, CDR2 FQGNSA. The CDR3 protein is CASSLSGPHNEQFF. The CDR3 DNA sequence: TGTGCCAGCAGTCTTAGCGGCCCCCACAATGAGCAGTTCTTC.

V gene TRBV24-1 combines with J gene TRBJ1-4, with a tentative D call TRBD1 (5 bases). Germline CDR1 is KGHDR and CDR2 is SFDVKD. The CDR3 extends over 14 amino acids. V was shortened by 11 bases and J by 7 bases, with 19 bases between the two germline ends. The CDR3 region is CAIRPGTGLEKLFF. The CDR3 DNA reads TGTGCCATCCGCCCCGGGACGGGCCTTGAAAAACTGTTTTTT.

The J gene is TRBJ1-5, the V gene TRBV19; the D is unclear. This CDR3 comprises 15 residues. The V end was cut by 8 bases, the J end by 0 bases, with 14 bases between. Germline V gene data show CDR1 as LNHDA and CDR2 as SQIVND (reference sequence). The CDR3 DNA reads as TGTGCCAGTCGATACCACACCAATAGCAATCAGCCCCAGCATTTT. Translation: CASRYHTNSNQPQHF.

This clone showed up just once. The chain recombines TRBV6-2 or TRBV6-3 with TRBJ2-3; tentative D call: TRBD2 (6 bases). Germline V gives CDR1 MNHEY, CDR2 SVGEGT. CDR3 length: 15 residues. The ends were cut back, 6 bases at V and 5 bases at J, with 18 bases in the middle. The CDR3 region is CASSETGRILDTQYF. CDR3 DNA: TGTGCCAGCAGCGAAACCGGGAGAATTTTAGATACGCAGTATTTT.

The chain uses TRBV2 and TRBJ2-5; perhaps TRBD1 as D (5 bases). The CDR3 runs 12 residues. CDR1 and CDR2 (germline): SNHLY, FYNNEI. Trimming stripped 5 bases from V and 7 bases from J, with 11 bases between. The CDR3 loop is CASSLDSSTQYF. CDR3 sequence (DNA): TGTGCCAGCAGTCTCGACAGCTCGACCCAGTACTTC.

CDR3 bases: TGTGCCTGGAGTTACAGTATGAACACTGAAGCTTTCTTT. It translates to CAWSYSMNTEAFF. The chain employs TRBV30 and TRBJ1-1; D is unclear. Germline assignment: CDR1 GTSNPN and CDR2 SVGIG (reference sequence). The CDR3 contains 13 residues. V gave up 2 bases and J gave up 0 bases, with 7 bases separating them.

The chain employs TRBV7-6 and TRBJ2-1, with D hard to call. This CDR3 has 15 amino acids. CDR1 and CDR2 (germline): SGHVS, FNYEAQ. Trimming pared 5 bases from V and 0 bases from J, leaving 11 bases between. The CDR3 here is CASSAMSGSYNEQFF. DNA of the CDR3: TGTGCCAGCAGCGCCATGTCCGGCTCCTACAATGAGCAGTTCTTC.

This clone was counted a single time. This rearrangement joins TRBV4-3 to TRBJ1-2; D gene unclear. Per the germline V gene, CDR1 is LGHNA and CDR2 is YSLEER. The CDR3 extends over 15 amino acids. Trimming removed 4 bases at V and 6 bases at J, with 18 bases between. This CDR3 is CASSPRWGGSNGYTF. The DNA of the CDR3 is TGCGCCAGCAGCCCAAGGTGGGGAGGGTCCAATGGCTACACCTTC.

This rearrangement joins TRBV13 to TRBJ2-2; TRBD1 might be the D (6 bases). Germline V gene sequence: CDR1 PRHDT, CDR2 FYEKMQ (reference sequence). Trimming shortened V by 4 bases and J by 8 bases, and 11 bases separated the two germline ends. CDR3 size: 13 residues. The CDR3 nucleotides read TGTGCCAGCAGCTACGCAGGGGAAGGGGAGCTGTTTTTT. Translating gives CASSYAGEGELFF. The full variable domain, in which reference TRBV13 and TRBJ2-2 provide the parts outside the CDR3, is AAGVIQSPRHLIKEKRETATLKCYPIPRHDTVYWYQQGPGQDPQFLISFYEKMQSDKGSIPDRFSAQQFSDYHSELNMSSLELGDSALYFCASSYAGEGELFFGEGSRLTVL.

This chain uses TRBV24-1 with TRBJ1-5; maybe TRBD1 (6 bases). The CDR3 consists of 16 residues. Germline CDR1 reads KGHDR; CDR2 reads SFDVKD. Deletions cut 5 bases from V and 1 base from J, with 14 bases between. The CDR3 DNA is TGTGCCACCAGTGGCACTACAGGGCCGAGCAATCAGCCCCAGCATTTT. It translates to CATSGTTGPSNQPQHF.

The J gene is TRBJ1-5, the V gene TRBV19, with D possibly being TRBD1 (6 bases). The CDR3 spans 15 residues. Trimming removed 0 bases from V and 5 bases from J, with 11 bases in between. CDR1 and CDR2 from the germline V gene are LNHDA and SQIVND (reference sequence). CDR3 in amino acids: CASSIEDSLYQPQHF. In DNA form, the CDR3 reads TGTGCCAGTAGTATAGAGGACAGTTTGTATCAGCCCCAGCATTTT.